The 32 T cell receptor beta chains below were found in one sample sequenced in a study of OX40 agonist ivuxolimab in advanced cancers. TCRdb keeps only in-frame clones here, not all; method: immunoSEQ multiplex PCR. Here the sample spans 57,000 or so clones, 86% being singletons. The sample here was CD4+ or CD8+ T cells sorted from blood, taken in a trial of the OX40 agonist ivuxolimab. All receptors derive from an adult with an advanced solid tumor such as melanoma, head and neck, liver or kidney cancer.

The V and J genes are TRBV6-5 and TRBJ1-5; D gene unclear. Trimming shortened V by 0 bases and J by 4 bases, and 4 bases separated the two germline ends. Germline V CDR1 and CDR2: MNHEY, SVGAGI. There are 13 residues in the CDR3. The CDR3 nucleotides are TGTGCCAGCAGTTACTCGCCAAATCAGCCCCAGCATTTT. Translating it yields CASSYSPNQPQHF.

V is TRBV6-1 and J is TRBJ2-5; 12 bases align to TRBD2. Per the germline V gene, CDR1 is MNHNS and CDR2 is SASEGT. Trimming took 2 bases from V and 7 from J; bases not matched to a gene: 11. The CDR3 is 17 residues long. The CDR3 loop reads CASSERRTSGAVGTQYF. For the CDR3, the DNA is TGTGCCAGCAGTGAAAGACGGACTAGCGGGGCGGTGGGGACCCAGTACTTC.

V and J are TRBV19 and TRBJ2-4, with D possibly matching TRBD2 (5 bases). The V end lost 4 bases, the J end lost 3 bases, and 16 bases lay between the germline ends. This CDR3 contains 16 residues. The germline V gene encodes CDR1 LNHDA and CDR2 SQIVND (reference sequence). This CDR3 is CASSNLLRGDKNIQYF. As DNA, the CDR3 is TGTGCCAGTAGTAACCTACTCCGGGGAGACAAAAACATTCAGTACTTC.

The genes are TRBV7-6 and TRBJ2-5; unclear D gene. The CDR3 covers 14 residues. V was pared by 0 bases and J by 5 bases, with 10 bases between. Germline V gene lookup returns CDR1 SGHVS and CDR2 FNYEAQ. CDR3 bases: TGTGCCAGCAGCTTAGCGCCCACAGAGGAGACCCAGTACTTC. Encoded protein: CASSLAPTEETQYF.

The sample holds a few counts of this clone. V is TRBV18 and J is TRBJ1-1; no firm D call. Germline V gives CDR1 KGHSH, CDR2 LQKENI. V dropped 3 bases and J dropped 6 bases, with 11 bases sitting between them. The CDR3 runs 13 residues. CDR3 region: CASSPSREAEAFF. The CDR3 region has the DNA TGTGCCAGCTCACCGTCTCGGGAGGCTGAAGCTTTCTTT.

On this clone itself: At one end the junction does not follow the germline gene, possibly because of a read error. The chain uses TRBV11-2 and TRBJ1-2, with D unclear. CDR1 and CDR2 from the germline V gene are SGHAT and FQNNGV. This CDR3 is 11 amino acids long. The CDR3 DNA reads TGTGCCAGCAGCGAAACACTGGAACTCCGCTTC. Protein sequence: CASSETLELRF.

The rearrangement uses TRBV6-5 and TRBJ1-1; D might be TRBD1 (6 bases). The germline V gene encodes CDR1 MNHEY and CDR2 SVGAGI. The CDR3 contains 16 residues. V lost 0 bases and J 3 bases, leaving 14 bases between the germline ends. The CDR3 DNA reads as TGTGCCAGCAGTTACTCGAAGGGGGGGCGGTACACTGAAGCTTTCTTT. It is translated as CASSYSKGGRYTEAFF.

The chain is built from TRBV14 and TRBJ1-2; D ambiguous. The CDR3 consists of 14 residues. The germline V gene encodes CDR1 SGHDN and CDR2 FVKESK. The V gene lost 4 bases and the J gene lost 1 base, with 10 bases spanning the gap. The CDR3 is CASSRGPGNYGYTF. CDR3 coding DNA: TGTGCCAGCAGCCGAGGGCCGGGTAACTATGGCTACACCTTC.

This chain uses TRBV5-1 with TRBJ1-1; D possibly corresponds to TRBD1 (6 bases). The CDR3 runs to 16 residues. Looked up from germline, CDR1 is SGHRS and CDR2 is YFSETQ. V was clipped by 0 bases and J by 1 base, with 13 bases between them. The CDR3 coding sequence is TGCGCCAGCAGCTTGGCGCCGACAGGAACGAACACTGAAGCTTTCTTT. Translating gives CASSLAPTGTNTEAFF.

V is TRBV19 and J is TRBJ1-2, with 7 bases identical to TRBD1. After removal of 7 bases from V and 4 bases from J, the junction contained 9 bases not matched to a gene. Germline V gene data show CDR1 as LNHDA and CDR2 as SQIVND (reference sequence). CDR3 size: 14 residues. Written as DNA, the CDR3 is TGTGCCAGTACCCGAGGGGGCTCTTTCTATGGCTACACCTTC. This translates into CASTRGGSFYGYTF.

This clone was recorded once. The junction differs from germline at one of its ends, possibly a read error. The same CDR3 is also encoded by other DNA sequences in this sample. This chain links TRBV6-5 with TRBJ1-4; 8 nucleotides align to TRBD1. The CDR3 is 15 amino acids. CDR1 is MNHEY, CDR2 SVGAGI, per germline. Written as DNA, the CDR3 is TGCGCCAGCAGTTACGACGGGACAGGATCTGAAAAACTGTTTTTT. Protein sequence: CASSYDGTGSEKLFF.

This chain links TRBV2 with TRBJ1-3; D is ambiguous. Germline CDR1 and CDR2: SNHLY and FYNNEI. Between the trimmed V and J ends, which lost 7 bases and 0 bases, there was a span of 7 bases. The CDR3 has 13 amino acids. This CDR3 reads CASMSDSGNTIYF. CDR3 nucleotides: TGTGCCAGCATGAGTGACTCTGGAAACACCATATATTTT.

This chain joins TRBV29-1 and TRBJ1-3; D not certain. Germline CDR1 is SQVTM and CDR2 is ANQGSEA. With 6 bases removed from V and 1 base from J, the gap between germline ends came to 13 bases. The CDR3 extends over 14 amino acids. CDR3 amino acids: CSVRNWGSGNTIYF. The CDR3 DNA follows: TGCAGCGTCAGAAACTGGGGTTCTGGAAACACCATATATTTT.

The rearrangement uses TRBV11-2 and TRBJ1-2; D is unclear. The V end was cut by 1 base, the J end by 2 bases, with 8 bases between. Germline CDR1 is SGHAT and CDR2 is FQNNGV. CDR3 size: 14 residues. CDR3 residues: CASSLGGRNYGYTF. For the CDR3, the DNA is TGTGCCAGCAGCTTAGGAGGGCGGAACTATGGCTACACCTTC. The whole variable domain, remainder taken from reference TRBV11-2 and TRBJ1-2, is EAGVAQSPRYKIIEKRQSVAFWCNPISGHATLYWYQQILGQGPKLLIQFQNNGVVDDSQLPKDRFSAERLKGVDSTLKIQPAKLEDSAVYLCASSLGGRNYGYTFGSGTRLTVV.

This clone has just one count. This chain uses TRBV5-1 with TRBJ2-2, with 7 positions matching TRBD1. V trimming: 5 bases; J trimming: 3 bases; junction bases outside the gene matches: 10. This CDR3 region has 16 residues. Germline V gene data show CDR1 as SGHRS and CDR2 as YFSETQ. The CDR3: CASRRDRALDTGELFF. CDR3 bases: TGCGCCAGCAGGCGAGACAGGGCTTTGGACACCGGGGAGCTGTTTTTT.

The J gene is TRBJ2-7, the V gene TRBV5-6; TRBD1 might be the D (5 bases). CDR3 size: 14 residues. Trimming stripped 5 bases from V and 7 bases from J, with 19 bases between. Germline CDR1 is SGHDT and CDR2 is YYEEEE. As DNA, the CDR3 is TGTGCCAGCAGGCGGTGGGGTGCAGGGTGGGAGCAGTACTTC. This encodes CASRRWGAGWEQYF.

This chain links TRBV4-1 with TRBJ1-6, with D maybe TRBD1 (6 bases). The CDR3 length is 17 residues. Trimming removed 1 base from V and 4 bases from J, with 14 bases in between. Germline V lookup: CDR1 MGHRA, CDR2 YSYEKL. The DNA of the CDR3 is TGCGCCAGCAGCCAAGGTCTCGGACAGTCGTATAATTCACCCCTCCACTTT. This encodes CASSQGLGQSYNSPLHF.

CDR3 region: CASSPGTAVYEQYF. The CDR3, as DNA: TGTGCCAGCTCACCAGGGACAGCGGTCTACGAGCAGTACTTC. This chain links TRBV18 with TRBJ2-7, with 7 nucleotides matching TRBD1. Germline trimming cut 2 bases from V and 3 bases from J; bases unmatched to any gene: 4. CDR3 length: 14 amino acids. Germline CDR1 KGHSH, CDR2 LQKENI.

The J gene is TRBJ2-3, the V gene TRBV5-1; 9 bases are shared with TRBD1. The CDR3 covers 16 residues. V lost 4 bases and J lost 4; bases outside the gene matches: 10. Germline values: CDR1 SGHRS, CDR2 YFSETQ. The chain's CDR3 is CASSRHRDRVSDTQYF. As DNA, the CDR3 is TGCGCCAGCAGCCGCCACCGGGACAGGGTATCAGATACGCAGTATTTT.

This clone was picked up a small number of times. This CDR3 is CASSSRVGDYGYTF. CDR3 coding DNA: TGTGCCAGCAGCTCGAGGGTGGGGGACTATGGCTACACCTTC. This chain joins TRBV5-4 and TRBJ1-2, with D possibly TRBD1 on 5 matching bases. The CDR3 contains 14 residues. Between the trimmed V and J ends, which lost 3 bases and 3 bases, there was a span of 12 bases. Germline values: CDR1 SGHNT, CDR2 YYREEE (reference sequence).

V gene TRBV5-1 combines with J gene TRBJ2-1, with D perhaps given as TRBD1 or TRBD2 (6 bases each). The ends were cut back, 4 bases at V and 5 bases at J, with 16 bases in the middle. The CDR3 consists of 15 residues. Looked up from germline, CDR1 is SGHRS and CDR2 is YFSETQ. The CDR3 DNA is TGCGCCAGCAGCCCTCCCCGGGGGCCGAACAATGAGCAGTTCTTC. Translation gives CASSPPRGPNNEQFF.

This rearrangement joins TRBV5-1 to TRBJ2-7; D gene unclear. With 0 bases removed from V and 3 bases from J, the gap between germline ends came to 7 bases. CDR1 and CDR2 (germline): SGHRS, YFSETQ. The CDR3 totals 13 residues. Here the CDR3 reads CASSLGAGYEQYF. The CDR3 region has the DNA TGCGCCAGCAGCTTGGGGGCAGGCTACGAGCAGTACTTC. The whole variable domain, filled in from reference TRBV5-1 and TRBJ2-7, reads KAGVTQTPRYLIKTRGQQVTLSCSPISGHRSVSWYQQTPGQGLQFLFEYFSETQRNKGNFPGRFSGRQFSNSRSEMNVSTLELGDSALYLCASSLGAGYEQYFGPGTRLTVT.

The genes are TRBV5-1 and TRBJ2-5, with D unclear. Trimming removed 0 bases at V and 0 bases at J, with 9 bases between. The germline CDR1 and CDR2 sequences are SGHRS and YFSETQ. This CDR3 contains 15 residues. For the CDR3, the DNA is TGCGCCAGCAGCTTGGCCATGGAGTACCAAGAGACCCAGTACTTC. It specifies CASSLAMEYQETQYF.

In regard to this clone: The same CDR3 arises from other DNA sequences in this sample as well. CDR3 sequence reads: CASSPGQQETQYF. The CDR3 DNA reads as TGTGCCAGCTCACCGGGACAGCAAGAGACCCAGTACTTC. The chain combines TRBV18 with TRBJ2-5, with 7 bases matching TRBD1. Germline V gene lookup returns CDR1 KGHSH and CDR2 LQKENI. This CDR3 region has 13 residues. With 3 bases clipped from V and 2 bases from J, the junction kept 0 bases outside the gene matches.

V is TRBV7-9 and J is TRBJ2-3; perhaps TRBD1 as D (6 bases). The CDR3 totals 13 residues. Germline V lookup: CDR1 SEHNR, CDR2 FQNEAQ (reference sequence). The germline V and J ends were trimmed by 5 bases and 6 bases, with 12 bases remaining between them. This CDR3 reads CASSRGTPDTQYF. The CDR3, as DNA: TGTGCCAGCAGCCGAGGGACACCCGATACGCAGTATTTT.

The chain combines TRBV2 with TRBJ1-3; D not resolved. From germline, CDR1 is SNHLY and CDR2 FYNNEI. The CDR3 runs to 11 residues. V dropped 3 bases and J dropped 7 bases, with 4 bases sitting between them. In nucleotides, the CDR3 is TGTGCCAGCAGTGAGATGAACACCATATATTTT. It is translated as CASSEMNTIYF.

The V and J genes are TRBV6-1 and TRBJ1-2, with D possibly TRBD1 on 6 matching bases. Per the germline V gene, CDR1 is MNHNS and CDR2 is SASEGT. Trimming took off 4 bases at V and 5 bases at J, with 17 bases between the two ends. This CDR3 spans 15 amino acids. The CDR3: CASSGIEQGVYGYTF. CDR3 in DNA: TGTGCCAGCAGTGGAATAGAACAGGGAGTATATGGCTACACCTTC.

The chain uses TRBV5-1 and TRBJ2-1; D is ambiguous. Trimming pared 0 bases from V and 5 bases from J, leaving 9 bases between. The CDR3 is 14 residues long. From germline, CDR1 is SGHRS and CDR2 YFSETQ. The CDR3 sequence is CASSLALAHNEQFF. In DNA form, the CDR3 reads TGCGCCAGCAGCTTGGCTCTGGCGCACAATGAGCAGTTCTTC.

The V gene is TRBV6-1, the J gene TRBJ2-7, with 7 nucleotides matching TRBD2. In germline, CDR1 is MNHNS, CDR2 SASEGT. This CDR3 is built from 12 residues. The J segment lost 5 bases and the V segment lost 5 bases, leaving 3 bases of the junction unmatched. CDR3 sequence reads: CASSPRGDEQYF. Written as DNA, the CDR3 is TGTGCCAGCAGTCCCCGGGGGGACGAGCAGTACTTC.

This clone showed up just once. The rearrangement uses TRBV10-3 and TRBJ1-5; 11 nucleotides agree with TRBD1. The CDR3 contains 14 residues. V lost 6 bases, J lost 5 bases, and 3 bases stayed unmatched. The germline V gene encodes CDR1 ENHRY and CDR2 SYGVKD. The chain's CDR3 is CAISGQGAYQPQHF. CDR3 bases: TGTGCCATCAGCGGACAGGGGGCATATCAGCCCCAGCATTTT.

The chain couples TRBV9 to TRBJ2-1; D not resolved. There are 14 residues in the CDR3. The V end lost 0 bases, the J end lost 3 bases, and 7 bases lay between the germline ends. Germline values: CDR1 SGDLS, CDR2 YYNGEE. DNA of the CDR3: TGTGCCAGCAGCGTAGATCCAGACTACAATGAGCAGTTCTTC. Protein product: CASSVDPDYNEQFF.

The chain recombines TRBV7-9 with TRBJ1-2; 8 bases fit TRBD1. The CDR3 length is 15 residues. V was pared by 5 bases and J by 2 bases, with 7 bases of the junction left unmatched. Germline values: CDR1 SEHNR, CDR2 FQNEAQ (reference sequence). The CDR3 DNA is TGTGCCAGCAGCCTTGGACAGGGCTTAAACTATGGCTACACCTTC. This translates into CASSLGQGLNYGYTF.